These 26 T cell receptor beta chains were all obtained from the same sample, sequenced in a study of beta chain features in type 1 diabetes. Expressed TCRB transcripts were sequenced after all isolated RNA was converted to cDNA. Using immunoSEQ multiplex PCR, the repertoire was profiled, and TCRdb retains in-frame clones only, with some absent. The top ten hold 1% to 1.5% of the sample, which has about 210,000 clones, approximately 11% seen once. What was sequenced was central memory CD4+ T cells from blood. These receptors were collected from a man younger than 30 in good health.

A few counts support this clone. CDR3 loop: CATSRDRISSGNTIYF. CDR3 sequence (DNA): TGTGCCACCAGCAGAGACAGGATTAGCTCTGGAAACACCATATATTTT. The chain employs TRBV15 and TRBJ1-3; no clear D gene. With 0 bases removed from V and 0 bases from J, the gap between germline ends came to 9 bases. CDR3 size: 16 residues. Per the germline V gene, CDR1 is LNHNV and CDR2 is YYDKDF (reference sequence).

The V and J genes are TRBV29-1 and TRBJ2-2; 8 bases align to TRBD2. The CDR3 loop spans 14 amino acids. The germline V gene encodes CDR1 SQVTM and CDR2 ANQGSEA. The ends lost 5 bases at V and 4 bases at J; junction bases unmatched: 6. This CDR3 is CSVRTSGGTGELFF. CDR3 nucleotide sequence: TGCAGCGTTCGCACGAGCGGGGGCACCGGGGAGCTGTTTTTT.

At least ten counts were recorded for this clone. The sample carries other DNA sequences with the same CDR3. This chain joins TRBV7-8 and TRBJ2-3; 11 bases fit TRBD2. This CDR3 region has 16 residues. V lost 5 bases to trimming and J lost 0 bases; unmatched junction nucleotides: 4. Germline V gene data show CDR1 as SGHVS and CDR2 as FQNEAQ. The CDR3, as DNA: TGTGCCAGCAGCCTCCGGACTAGCGGGAGCACAGATACGCAGTATTTT. Residues: CASSLRTSGSTDTQYF.

The rearrangement joins TRBV7-3 to TRBJ2-1, with D perhaps given as TRBD1 or TRBD2 (5 bases each). The CDR3 sequence is 14 residues long. Germline CDR1 is SGHTA and CDR2 is FQGTGA. V lost 1 base and J 6 bases, leaving 10 bases between the germline ends. CDR3 loop: CASSLRGGTNEQFF. The CDR3 DNA follows: TGTGCCAGCAGCTTAAGGGGTGGGACCAATGAGCAGTTCTTC.

Regarding this clone: The same CDR3 can be traced to other DNA sequences in this sample. The V and J genes are TRBV28 and TRBJ2-7; D remains ambiguous. CDR1 and CDR2 (germline): MDHEN, SYDVKM. The CDR3 consists of 12 residues. V was shortened by 2 bases and J by 4 bases, with 6 bases between the two germline ends. CDR3 protein: CASSLGRYEQYF. DNA of the CDR3: TGTGCCAGCAGTTTAGGCCGTTACGAGCAGTACTTC.

The CDR3 coding sequence is TGTGCCAGCAGCTTGCTGGGGGCGGGGCAGCCCCAGCATTTT. It codes for CASSLLGAGQPQHF. The chain is built from TRBV5-6 and TRBJ1-5; possibly TRBD1 for D (6 bases). Germline CDR1 SGHDT, CDR2 YYEEEE. The CDR3 runs to 14 residues. Trimming cost V 1 base and J 7 bases, with 12 bases left between them.

This clone was observed many times. The chain has TRBV5-1 and TRBJ2-7; 7 positions match TRBD1. Germline V CDR1 and CDR2: SGHRS, YFSETQ. The CDR3 covers 14 residues. V lost 6 bases, J lost 2 bases, and 8 bases stayed unmatched. The CDR3 spells CASTSGTATYEQYF. The CDR3 DNA reads TGCGCCAGCACTTCCGGGACAGCTACCTACGAGCAGTACTTC.

In its sample, this clone was seen a few times. The chain employs TRBV13 and TRBJ2-3; D is uncertain. This CDR3 region has 13 residues. CDR1 and CDR2 (germline): PRHDT, FYEKMQ (reference sequence). With 5 bases removed from V and 6 bases from J, the gap between germline ends came to 12 bases. CDR3 sequence: CASSTSTVDTQYF. As DNA, the CDR3 is TGTGCCAGCAGCACCTCCACGGTTGATACGCAGTATTTT.

V and J are TRBV7-9 and TRBJ2-5; tentatively, D is TRBD2 (5 bases). From germline, CDR1 is SEHNR and CDR2 FQNEAQ (reference sequence). Trimming cost V 3 bases and J 1 base, with 9 bases left between them. There are 14 residues in the CDR3. The CDR3 DNA follows: TGTGCCAGCAGCTTCGCGGGCTTCCAAGAGACCCAGTACTTC. It specifies CASSFAGFQETQYF.

This clone came up a few times. The V gene is TRBV5-8, the J gene TRBJ2-7; tentatively, D is TRBD1 (5 bases). Germline values: CDR1 SGHTS, CDR2 YDEGEE. V lost 4 bases and J 1 base, leaving 15 bases between the germline ends. The CDR3 is 15 amino acids. CDR3 sequence reads: CASSHHRPRSYEQYF. The CDR3 DNA reads TGTGCCAGCAGCCATCACAGGCCTAGATCCTACGAGCAGTACTTC.

The rearrangement joins TRBV14 to TRBJ1-2; 8 bases agree with TRBD1. The germline V gene has CDR1 SGHDN and CDR2 FVKESK. The trim removed 6 bases at V and 7 bases at J, leaving 10 bases unmatched. This CDR3 has 14 amino acids. The CDR3 DNA follows: TGTGCCAGCAGTTTCGGCAGGGGGCTAATTGGCTACACCTTC. This codes for CASSFGRGLIGYTF.

A few counts support this clone. The V and J genes are TRBV7-8 and TRBJ2-7; TRBD2 aligns across 11 bases. The V gene's germline CDR1 is SGHVS and CDR2 FQNEAQ. This CDR3 has 16 residues. Trimming took 1 base from V and 6 from J; bases not matched to a gene: 8. The CDR3 sequence is CASSLGLAGGIGEQYF. The CDR3, as DNA: TGTGCCAGCAGCTTAGGGCTAGCGGGAGGCATAGGCGAGCAGTACTTC.

This clone appeared many times. The gene calls are TRBV5-6 and TRBJ2-1; D is perhaps TRBD2 (6 bases). Trimming pared 3 bases from V and 8 bases from J, leaving 15 bases between. The germline CDR1 and CDR2 sequences are SGHDT and YYEEEE. The CDR3 consists of 14 residues. This chain's CDR3 is CASSWDLSGDEQFF. The CDR3 DNA reads as TGTGCCAGCAGCTGGGACTTAAGCGGCGATGAGCAGTTCTTC.

This clone has more than one count but fewer than ten. This rearrangement joins TRBV7-2 to TRBJ2-7, with TRBD1 matching 7 bases. V dropped 8 bases and J dropped 2; count of bases not matched to a gene: 6. CDR3 length: 13 amino acids. Germline CDR1 and CDR2: SGHTA and FQGNSA. The CDR3 protein is CASSRDRAYEQYF. The DNA of the CDR3 is TGTGCCAGCTCCCGGGACAGAGCCTACGAGCAGTACTTC.

The sample holds one count of this clone. The chain couples TRBV30 to TRBJ2-7, with TRBD2 matching over 7 bases. CDR1 is GTSNPN, CDR2 SVGIG, per germline (reference sequence). J was trimmed by 0 bases and V by 7 bases; bases with no gene match: 3. The CDR3 contains 12 residues. Here the CDR3 reads CASGGSSYEQYF. Here the CDR3 DNA reads TGTGCCTCAGGCGGGAGCTCCTACGAGCAGTACTTC.

Note on this clone: A much larger clone differs from this one at a single base, so this may be a read error. The V and J genes are TRBV27 and TRBJ2-1, with 11 bases aligning to TRBD2. Germline lookup yields CDR1 MNHEY and CDR2 SMNVEV (reference sequence). CDR3 size: 15 residues. The trim removed 4 bases at V and 4 bases at J, leaving 3 bases unmatched. The CDR3 protein is CASSSLAGGYNEQFF. CDR3 nucleotide sequence: TGTGCCAGCAGTTCTCTAGCGGGAGGATACAATGAGCAGTTCTTC.

The table lists this clone with a few counts. The chain joins TRBV29-1 to TRBJ2-5; 12 bases line up with TRBD1. V lost 3 bases, J lost 5 bases, and 10 bases stayed unmatched. Germline values: CDR1 SQVTM, CDR2 ANQGSEA. The CDR3 has 16 residues. Here the CDR3 DNA reads TGCAGCGTTGATTGGAAGGGACAGGGGGCCTGGGAGACCCAGTACTTC. This sequence encodes CSVDWKGQGAWETQYF.

This clone was detected a few times. This chain connects TRBV19 to TRBJ2-7; either TRBD1 or TRBD2 may supply D (6 bases each). The CDR3 is 12 residues long. The V gene's germline CDR1 is LNHDA and CDR2 SQIVND (reference sequence). Trimming left V 5 bases short and J 6 bases short, with 11 bases between. The CDR3 loop reads CASSLGGLEQYF. The CDR3 DNA reads TGTGCCAGTAGTTTGGGGGGCCTCGAGCAGTACTTC. The full variable domain, rest sourced from reference TRBV19 and TRBJ2-7, is DGGITQSPKYLFRKEGQNVTLSCEQNLNHDAMYWYRQDPGQGLRLIYYSQIVNDFQKGDIAEGYSVSREKKESFPLTVTSAQKNPTAFYLCASSLGGLEQYFGPGTRLTVT.

A remark on this clone: Other DNA sequences in this specimen translate into the identical CDR3. This sequence joins TRBV2 and TRBJ2-1; possible D gene TRBD2, 6 bases. From germline, CDR1 is SNHLY and CDR2 FYNNEI. The CDR3 spans 19 residues. Trimming cost V 8 bases and J 1 base, with 27 bases left between them. The CDR3 DNA reads as TGTGCCAGCTGTATTCGAGACAGCGGGTATCTAGGTTCCTACAATGAGCAGTTCTTC. Its protein is CASCIRDSGYLGSYNEQFF.

The table lists this clone with a few counts. This rearrangement joins TRBV30 to TRBJ1-5; D remains unclear. This CDR3 spans 13 amino acids. Trimming cost V 0 bases and J 4 bases, with 7 bases left between them. CDR1 is GTSNPN and CDR2 is SVGIG in the germline V gene (reference sequence). As DNA, the CDR3 is TGTGCCTGGAGTGTCCCCGGGAATCAGCCCCAGCATTTT. It is translated as CAWSVPGNQPQHF.

Comments on this clone: At one boundary the junction diverges from the germline segment, which might be a read error. V and J are TRBV4-1 and TRBJ1-1; no clear D gene. Germline CDR1 is MGHRA and CDR2 is YSYEKL. The CDR3 contains 17 residues. This CDR3 reads CDSSQGSWLAENTEAFF. CDR3 in DNA: TGCGACAGCAGCCAAGGTTCCTGGCTCGCGGAAAACACTGAAGCTTTCTTT.

The gene calls are TRBV9 and TRBJ2-7, with D possibly matching TRBD1 (6 bases). Per germline, CDR1 SGDLS and CDR2 YYNGEE. Trimming pared 4 bases from V and 6 bases from J, leaving 14 bases between. This CDR3 is built from 13 residues. The CDR3 spells CASSSRTETEQYF. The CDR3 region has the DNA TGTGCCAGCAGCTCTCGGACAGAGACCGAGCAGTACTTC.

The sample holds a few counts of this clone. V gene TRBV11-3 combines with J gene TRBJ2-2; no firm D call. Trimming stripped 6 bases from V and 6 bases from J, with 11 bases between. Looked up from germline, CDR1 is SGHNT and CDR2 is YENEEA. The CDR3 runs to 13 residues. CDR3 region: CASSDASPGELFF. The CDR3, as DNA: TGTGCCAGCAGTGACGCTAGTCCCGGGGAGCTGTTTTTT.

This clone appeared many times. CDR3 sequence reads: CASSPRPGQFYNEQFF. The CDR3 coding sequence is TGTGCCAGCAGTCCACGGCCGGGACAGTTTTACAATGAGCAGTTCTTC. This sequence joins TRBV7-3 and TRBJ2-1, with 7 bases that match TRBD1. Germline V gene lookup returns CDR1 SGHTA and CDR2 FQGTGA. CDR3 length: 16 amino acids. The V and J ends lost 6 bases and 4 bases, in that order; junction bases with no gene match: 12.

The genes are TRBV4-1 and TRBJ2-1, with D possibly being TRBD1 (7 bases). With 0 bases removed from V and 13 bases from J, the gap between germline ends came to 25 bases. The CDR3 contains 17 residues. The V gene's germline CDR1 is MGHRA and CDR2 YSYEKL. CDR3 sequence (DNA): TGCGCCAGCAGCCAAGATCAGGGGGGATATTTTGGGTCGCGCCAGTTCTTC. Its protein product is CASSQDQGGYFGSRQFF.

The table lists this clone with many counts. This chain connects TRBV27 to TRBJ2-1, with 12 bases identical to TRBD2. CDR1 is MNHEY and CDR2 is SMNVEV in the germline V gene (reference sequence). The J segment lost 15 bases and the V segment lost 5 bases, leaving 5 bases of the junction unmatched. This CDR3 is 12 amino acids long. In nucleotides, the CDR3 is TGTGCCAGCAGTACTAGCGGGAGGAAGACGTTCTTC. Its protein product is CASSTSGRKTFF.